The 5 T cell receptor beta chains in this list originate from one sample, sequenced in a study of T cells in localized non-small cell lung cancer. The method was immunoSEQ multiplex PCR; TCRdb's version includes in-frame clones alone and lacks a portion of them. Altogether about 17,000 clones are present, around 82% being singletons, with the ten largest covering approximately 35%. This material consisted of peripheral blood, taken before any cancer treatment. These receptors all stem from a male donor aged 60 or over with stage III lung adenocarcinoma.

This chain uses TRBV12-5 with TRBJ1-2; D may be TRBD1 (5 bases). The germline gives CDR1 LGHNT, CDR2 FRNRAP. The length of the CDR3 is 14 residues. The germline V and J ends were trimmed by 2 bases and 5 bases, with 12 bases remaining between them. The CDR3 region is CASGLPQGFYGYTF. For the CDR3, the DNA is TGTGCTAGTGGTTTGCCCCAGGGTTTTTATGGCTACACCTTC.

J is TRBJ2-6 and V is TRBV11-2; no clear D. Looked up from germline, CDR1 is SGHAT and CDR2 is FQNNGV. The CDR3 spans 13 residues. V lost 6 bases to trimming and J lost 4 bases, with 7 bases between them. The CDR3 coding sequence is TGTGCCAGCAGACGCGGAGGGGCCAACGTCCTGACTTTC. Translating gives CASRRGGANVLTF.

The V gene is TRBV14, the J gene TRBJ2-7; D is possibly TRBD1 (5 bases). CDR3 length: 16 residues. Trimming stripped 0 bases from V and 5 bases from J, with 17 bases between. Germline values: CDR1 SGHDN, CDR2 FVKESK. CDR3 amino acids: CASSQDFGAGSNEQYF. CDR3 DNA: TGTGCCAGCAGCCAAGATTTTGGGGCAGGGTCAAACGAGCAGTACTTC.

This chain joins TRBV6-5 and TRBJ1-1, with D possibly being TRBD1 (5 bases). Germline V gene data show CDR1 as MNHEY and CDR2 as SVGAGI. The CDR3 loop spans 14 amino acids. Trimming cost V 6 bases and J 3 bases, with 14 bases left between them. The DNA for the CDR3 is TGTGCCAGCAGCCGCGACGGAGGGGACACTGAAGCTTTCTTT. It encodes CASSRDGGDTEAFF.

The rearrangement uses TRBV29-1 and TRBJ2-3; D may be TRBD2 (6 bases). The CDR3 totals 15 residues. Trimming removed 2 bases at V and 1 base at J, with 13 bases between. Germline V gene lookup returns CDR1 SQVTM and CDR2 ANQGSEA. CDR3 in DNA: TGCAGCGTTGAAACGTGGGGAGGAGGCACAGATACGCAGTATTTT. It translates to CSVETWGGGTDTQYF.